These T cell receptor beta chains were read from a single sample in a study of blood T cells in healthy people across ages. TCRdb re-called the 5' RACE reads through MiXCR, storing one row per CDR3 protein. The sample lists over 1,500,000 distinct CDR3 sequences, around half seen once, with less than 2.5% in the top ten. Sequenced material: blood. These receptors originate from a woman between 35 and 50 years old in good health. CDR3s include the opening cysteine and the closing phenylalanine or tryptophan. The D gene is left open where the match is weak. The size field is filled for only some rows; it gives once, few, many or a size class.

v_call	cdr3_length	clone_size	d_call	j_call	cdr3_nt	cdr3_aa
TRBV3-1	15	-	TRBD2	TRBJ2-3	TGTGCCAGCAGCCACGGGGGGGCGCACACAGATACGCAGTATTTT	CASSHGGAHTDTQYF
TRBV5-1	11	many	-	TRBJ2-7	TGCGCCAGCATGGACGGCTACGAGCAGTACTTC	CASMDGYEQYF
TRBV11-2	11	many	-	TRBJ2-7	TGTGCCAGCAGTTTAACGGGGGAGCAGTACTTC	CASSLTGEQYF
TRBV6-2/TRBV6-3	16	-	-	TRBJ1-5	TGTGCCAGCAGTTATGGTCGAACAGGGAATCCTCAGCCCCAGCATTTT	CASSYGRTGNPQPQHF
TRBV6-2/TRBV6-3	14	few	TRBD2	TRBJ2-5	TGTGCCAGCAGTAGGGGAGGGGTCCAAGAGACCCAGTACTTC	CASSRGGVQETQYF
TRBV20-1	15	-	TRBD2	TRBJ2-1	TGCAGCACTAGCGGGGGCCCGAGCTCCTACAATGAGCAGTTCTTC	CSTSGGPSSYNEQFF
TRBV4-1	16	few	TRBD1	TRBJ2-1	TGCGCCAGCAGCCAAGCCGGGACAGGGGGCCTGGATGAGCAGTTCTTC	CASSQAGTGGLDEQFF
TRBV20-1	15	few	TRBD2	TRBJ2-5	TGCAGTGCTAGAGAAGGCGGGGGGGACTTGGAGACCCAGTACTTC	CSAREGGGDLETQYF
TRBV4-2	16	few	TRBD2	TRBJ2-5	TGTGCCAGCAGCCAATGGGGCGGGAGTAACCAAGAGACCCAGTACTTC	CASSQWGGSNQETQYF
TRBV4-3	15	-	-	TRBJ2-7	TGCGCCAGCAGCCAAGCTGGGACGGACGCCTACGAGCAGTACTTC	CASSQAGTDAYEQYF